The present T cell receptor beta chain was sequenced within a study of cytotoxic CD8 clonotypes in ibrutinib-treated CLL. Overall study: By median around 70 months, 12 had progressed and about 15 stayed remitted; responses had been 2 complete and about 24 partial. Study-wide findings and caveats: Different sampling times were used for sustained-remission and progressing patients.

The table came from immunoSEQ multiplex PCR; TCRdb's copy has only in-frame clones and leaves some out. The sample has roughly 250,000 clones, under 80% seen once. From germline, CDR1 is SGHDN and CDR2 FVKESK. The CDR3 sequence is 13 residues long. V gave up 4 bases and J gave up 6 bases; unmatched junction bases: 1. Comments on this clone: Its target is unknown.

The rearrangement links TRBV14 to TRBJ1-5; 9 nucleotides agree with TRBD1. The TCR sequence derives from a human donor with chronic lymphocytic leukemia. The sample consisted of PBMCs, taken after 24 months of ibrutinib treatment. As DNA, the CDR3 is TGTGCCAGCAGCCCGACAGGGGGTCAGCCCCAGCATTTT. It translates to CASSPTGGQPQHF.